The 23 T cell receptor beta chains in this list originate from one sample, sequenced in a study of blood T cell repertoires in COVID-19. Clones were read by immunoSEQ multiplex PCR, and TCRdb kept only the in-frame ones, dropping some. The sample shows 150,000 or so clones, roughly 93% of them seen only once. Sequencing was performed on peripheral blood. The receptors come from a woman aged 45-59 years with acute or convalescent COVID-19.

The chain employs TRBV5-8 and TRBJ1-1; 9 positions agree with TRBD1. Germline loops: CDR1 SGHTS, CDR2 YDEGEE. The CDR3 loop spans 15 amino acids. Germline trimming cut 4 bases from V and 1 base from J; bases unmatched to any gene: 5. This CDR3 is CASSTGTGWNTEAFF. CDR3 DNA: TGTGCCAGCAGCACGGGGACAGGGTGGAACACTGAAGCTTTCTTT.

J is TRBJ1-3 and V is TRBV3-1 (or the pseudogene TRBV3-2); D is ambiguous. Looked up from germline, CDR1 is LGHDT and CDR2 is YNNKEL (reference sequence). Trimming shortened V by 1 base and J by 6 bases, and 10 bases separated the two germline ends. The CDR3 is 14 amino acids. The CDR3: CASSQVGISNTIYF. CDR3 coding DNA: TGTGCCAGCAGCCAAGTCGGGATTTCAAACACCATATATTTT.

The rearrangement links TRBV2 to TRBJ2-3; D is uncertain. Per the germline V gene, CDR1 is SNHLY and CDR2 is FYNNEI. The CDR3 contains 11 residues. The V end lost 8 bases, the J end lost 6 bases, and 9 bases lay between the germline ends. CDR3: CASEGADTQYF. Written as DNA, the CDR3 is TGTGCCAGCGAAGGAGCGGATACGCAGTATTTT.

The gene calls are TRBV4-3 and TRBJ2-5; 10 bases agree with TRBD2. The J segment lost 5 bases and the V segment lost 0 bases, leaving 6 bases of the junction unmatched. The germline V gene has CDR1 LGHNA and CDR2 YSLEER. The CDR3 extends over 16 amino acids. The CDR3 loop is CASSQEPSGRMETQYF. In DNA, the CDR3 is TGCGCCAGCAGCCAAGAGCCTAGCGGGAGAATGGAGACCCAGTACTTC.

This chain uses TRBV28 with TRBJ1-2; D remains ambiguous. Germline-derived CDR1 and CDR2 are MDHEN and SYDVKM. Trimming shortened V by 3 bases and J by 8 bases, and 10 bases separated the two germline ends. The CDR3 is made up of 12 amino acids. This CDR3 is CASSFARGGYTF. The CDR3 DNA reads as TGTGCCAGCAGTTTTGCCAGAGGCGGCTACACCTTC.

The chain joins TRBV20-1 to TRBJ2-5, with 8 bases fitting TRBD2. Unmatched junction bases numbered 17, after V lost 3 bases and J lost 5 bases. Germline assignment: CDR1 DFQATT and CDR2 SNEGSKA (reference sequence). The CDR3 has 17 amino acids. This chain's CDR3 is CSASLAGGHKGQETQYF. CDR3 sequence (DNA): TGCAGTGCTAGTCTGGCGGGAGGCCACAAAGGACAGGAGACCCAGTACTTC.

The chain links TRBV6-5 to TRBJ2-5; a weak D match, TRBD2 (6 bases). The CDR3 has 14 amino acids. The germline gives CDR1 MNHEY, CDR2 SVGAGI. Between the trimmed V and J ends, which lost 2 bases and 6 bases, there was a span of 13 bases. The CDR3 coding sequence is TGTGCCAGCAGTTACGGAGGGATTTCGCAGACCCAGTACTTC. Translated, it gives CASSYGGISQTQYF.

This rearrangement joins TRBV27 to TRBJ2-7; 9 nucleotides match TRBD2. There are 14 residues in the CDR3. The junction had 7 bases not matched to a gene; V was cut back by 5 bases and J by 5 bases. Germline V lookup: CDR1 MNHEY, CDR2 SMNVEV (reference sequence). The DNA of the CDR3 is TGTGCCAGCAGTCCATTAGCGGGAGTCAACGAGCAGTACTTC. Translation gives CASSPLAGVNEQYF.

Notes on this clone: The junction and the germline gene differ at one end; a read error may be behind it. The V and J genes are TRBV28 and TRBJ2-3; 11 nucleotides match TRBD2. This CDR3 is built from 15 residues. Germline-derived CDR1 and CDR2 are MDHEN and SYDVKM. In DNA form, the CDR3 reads TGTGCCAGCATTTTAGCGGGAGGGCCGACAGATACGCAGTATTTT. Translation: CASILAGGPTDTQYF.

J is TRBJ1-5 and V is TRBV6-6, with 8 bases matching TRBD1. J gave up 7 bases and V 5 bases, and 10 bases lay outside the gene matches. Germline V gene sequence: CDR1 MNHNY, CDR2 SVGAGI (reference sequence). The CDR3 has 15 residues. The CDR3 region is CASSPGQGGRQPQHF. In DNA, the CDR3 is TGTGCCAGCAGTCCCGGACAGGGAGGAAGGCAGCCCCAGCATTTT.

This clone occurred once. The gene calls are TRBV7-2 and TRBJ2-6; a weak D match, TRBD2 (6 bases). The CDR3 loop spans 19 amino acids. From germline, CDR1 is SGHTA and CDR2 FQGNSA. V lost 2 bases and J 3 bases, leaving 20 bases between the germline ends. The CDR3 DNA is TGTGCCAGCAGCTTACTATCGGCCGGCACCGGGGGTGGGGCCAACGTCCTGACTTTC. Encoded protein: CASSLLSAGTGGGANVLTF. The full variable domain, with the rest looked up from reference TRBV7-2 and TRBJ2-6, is GAGVSQSPSNKVTEKGKDVELRCDPISGHTALYWYRQSLGQGLEFLIYFQGNSAPDKSGLPSDRFSAERTGGSVSTLTIQRTQQEDSAVYLCASSLLSAGTGGGANVLTFGAGSRLTVL.

The CDR3 DNA reads TGTGCCAGTAGAGGGACAGGGGAAGATTCACCCCTCCACTTT. Translating gives CASRGTGEDSPLHF. The chain employs TRBV19 and TRBJ1-6; 10 bases agree with TRBD1. V gave up 6 bases and J gave up 8 bases; unmatched junction bases: 4. The CDR3 is made up of 14 amino acids. The germline V gene has CDR1 LNHDA and CDR2 SQIVND (reference sequence). Filled out from reference TRBV19 and TRBJ1-6, the complete variable domain reads DGGITQSPKYLFRKEGQNVTLSCEQNLNHDAMYWYRQDPGQGLRLIYYSQIVNDFQKGDIAEGYSVSREKKESFPLTVTSAQKNPTAFYLCASRGTGEDSPLHFGNGTRLTVT.

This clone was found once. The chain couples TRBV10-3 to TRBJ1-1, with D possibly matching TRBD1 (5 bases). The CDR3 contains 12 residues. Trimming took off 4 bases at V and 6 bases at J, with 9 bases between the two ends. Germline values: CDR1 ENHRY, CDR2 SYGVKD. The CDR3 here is CAISGFRAEAFF. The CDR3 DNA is TGTGCCATCAGTGGATTCAGGGCTGAAGCTTTCTTT.

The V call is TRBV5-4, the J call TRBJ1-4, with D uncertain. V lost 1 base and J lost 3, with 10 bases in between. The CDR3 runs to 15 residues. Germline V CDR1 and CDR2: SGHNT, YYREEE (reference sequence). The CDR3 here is CASSLLPGSNEKLFF. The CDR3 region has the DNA TGTGCCAGCAGCTTGCTTCCGGGTTCTAATGAAAAACTGTTTTTT. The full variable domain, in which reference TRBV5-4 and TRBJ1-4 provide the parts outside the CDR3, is ETGVTQSPTHLIKTRGQQVTLRCSSQSGHNTVSWYQQALGQGPQFIFQYYREEENGRGNFPPRFSGLQFPNYSSELNVNALELDDSALYLCASSLLPGSNEKLFFGSGTQLSVL.

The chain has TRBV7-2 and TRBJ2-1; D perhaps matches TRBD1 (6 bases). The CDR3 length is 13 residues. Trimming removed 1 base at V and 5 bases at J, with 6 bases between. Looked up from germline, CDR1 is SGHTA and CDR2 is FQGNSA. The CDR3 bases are TGTGCCAGCAGCTTAGAGGGGGACAATGAGCAGTTCTTC. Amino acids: CASSLEGDNEQFF.

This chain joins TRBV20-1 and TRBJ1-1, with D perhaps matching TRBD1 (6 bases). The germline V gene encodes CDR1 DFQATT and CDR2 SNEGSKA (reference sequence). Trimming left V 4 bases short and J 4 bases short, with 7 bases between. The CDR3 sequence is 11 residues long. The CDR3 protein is CSANRATEAFF. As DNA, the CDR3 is TGCAGTGCTAACAGGGCCACTGAAGCTTTCTTT.

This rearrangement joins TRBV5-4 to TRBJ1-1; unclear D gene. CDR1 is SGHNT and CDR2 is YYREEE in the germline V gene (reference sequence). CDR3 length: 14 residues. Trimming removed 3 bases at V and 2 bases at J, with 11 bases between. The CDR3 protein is CASSSQTTNTEAFF. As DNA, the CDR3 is TGTGCCAGCAGCTCCCAGACAACAAACACTGAAGCTTTCTTT.

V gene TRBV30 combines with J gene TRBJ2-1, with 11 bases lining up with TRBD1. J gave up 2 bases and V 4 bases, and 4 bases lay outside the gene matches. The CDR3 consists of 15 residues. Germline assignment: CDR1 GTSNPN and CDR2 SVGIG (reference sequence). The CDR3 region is CAWTRGQGAYNEQFF. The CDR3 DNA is TGTGCCTGGACCCGGGGACAGGGGGCCTACAATGAGCAGTTCTTC.

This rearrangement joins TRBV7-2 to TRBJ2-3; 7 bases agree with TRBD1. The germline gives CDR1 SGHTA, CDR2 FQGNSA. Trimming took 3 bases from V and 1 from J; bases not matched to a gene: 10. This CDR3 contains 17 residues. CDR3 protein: CASSFFPDRVGTDTQYF. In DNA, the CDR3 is TGTGCCAGCAGCTTCTTCCCCGACAGGGTGGGCACAGATACGCAGTATTTT.

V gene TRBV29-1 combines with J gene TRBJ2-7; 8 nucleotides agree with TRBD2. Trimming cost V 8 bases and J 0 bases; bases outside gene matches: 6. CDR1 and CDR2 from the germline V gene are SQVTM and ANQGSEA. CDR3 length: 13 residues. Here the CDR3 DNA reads TGCAGCTTTTCTAGCGGGCTCTCCTACGAGCAGTACTTC. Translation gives CSFSSGLSYEQYF.

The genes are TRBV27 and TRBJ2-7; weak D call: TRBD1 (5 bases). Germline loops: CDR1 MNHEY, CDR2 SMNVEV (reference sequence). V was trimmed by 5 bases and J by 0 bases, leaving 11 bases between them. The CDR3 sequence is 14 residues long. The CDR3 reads CASSQTVPSYEQYF. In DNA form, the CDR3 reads TGTGCCAGCAGTCAGACAGTTCCCTCCTACGAGCAGTACTTC.

This CDR3 reads CASSYIGIGSPNQPQHF. The CDR3 bases are TGTGCCAGCAGTTACATAGGGATTGGGAGCCCCAATCAGCCCCAGCATTTT. The J gene is TRBJ1-5, the V gene TRBV6-2 or TRBV6-3; D is unresolved. Trimming stripped 2 bases from V and 3 bases from J, with 17 bases between. This CDR3 is 17 amino acids long. The germline V gene has CDR1 MNHEY and CDR2 SVGEGT.

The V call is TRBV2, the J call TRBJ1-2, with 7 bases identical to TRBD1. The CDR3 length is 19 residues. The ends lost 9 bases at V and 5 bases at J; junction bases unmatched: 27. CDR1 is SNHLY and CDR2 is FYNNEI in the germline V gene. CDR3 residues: CARTDRSDGTPRVGYGYTF. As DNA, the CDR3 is TGTGCCAGAACGGACAGGTCGGACGGAACGCCTAGGGTGGGGTATGGCTACACCTTC.